This T cell receptor beta chain was identified in a study of T cell repertoires in cytomegalovirus infection. From the reads, TCRdb called clonotypes with MiXCR, one entry per CDR3 protein. This table holds 200,000 to 300,000 distinct CDR3 sequences, 9% to 15% found once. This clonotype was picked up a small number of times. Unmatched junction bases numbered 3, after V lost 3 bases and J lost 5 bases. Germline V lookup: CDR1 SNHLY, CDR2 FYNNEI. The CDR3 spans 15 residues. This sequence joins TRBV2 and TRBJ1-6; TRBD1 agrees at 8 bases. The sequence was obtained from a human donor in good health (CMV status not recorded). Some clones in this sample may be carry-over from other donors' samples. The sequencing input was PBMCs. CDR3 DNA: TGTGCCAGCAGTGATTCAGGGGGCGATAATTCACCCCTCCACTTT. This gives the protein CASSDSGGDNSPLHF.